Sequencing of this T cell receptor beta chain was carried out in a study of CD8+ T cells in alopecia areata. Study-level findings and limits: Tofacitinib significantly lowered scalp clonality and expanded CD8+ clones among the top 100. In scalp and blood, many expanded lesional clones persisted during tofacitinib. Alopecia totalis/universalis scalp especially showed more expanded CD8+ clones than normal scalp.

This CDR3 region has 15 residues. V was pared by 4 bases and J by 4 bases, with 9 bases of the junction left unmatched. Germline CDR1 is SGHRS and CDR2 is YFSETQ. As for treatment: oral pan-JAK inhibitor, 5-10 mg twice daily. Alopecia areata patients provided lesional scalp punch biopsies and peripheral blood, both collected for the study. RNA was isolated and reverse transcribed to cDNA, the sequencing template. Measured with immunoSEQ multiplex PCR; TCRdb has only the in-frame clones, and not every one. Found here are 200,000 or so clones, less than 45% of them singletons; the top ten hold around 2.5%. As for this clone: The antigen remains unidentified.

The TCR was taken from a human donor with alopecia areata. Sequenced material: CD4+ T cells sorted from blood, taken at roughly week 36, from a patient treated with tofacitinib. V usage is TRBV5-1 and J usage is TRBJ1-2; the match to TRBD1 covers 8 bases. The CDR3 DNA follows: TGCGCCAGCAGCAAAGACAGGGGACGATCCTATGGCTACACCTTC. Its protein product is CASSKDRGRSYGYTF.